One sample yielded the 16 T cell receptor beta chains listed below, sequenced in a study of T cell changes during pregnancy in multiple sclerosis. TCRdb's table, derived via immunoSEQ multiplex PCR, lists solely in-frame clones and lacks some. This sample carries approximately 84,000 clones, 94% of them seen once, and the ten largest clones take about 2.5%. The material was peripheral blood, obtained in the third trimester of pregnancy. The receptors come from a female donor with multiple sclerosis, enrolled in a pregnancy study.

The sample holds one count of this clone. The chain joins TRBV5-4 to TRBJ2-3; 12 bases match TRBD2. This CDR3 has 16 residues. From germline, CDR1 is SGHNT and CDR2 YYREEE (reference sequence). J was trimmed by 6 bases and V by 4 bases; bases with no gene match: 9. The CDR3 loop is CASSPKTSGGGDTQYF. DNA for the CDR3: TGTGCCAGCAGCCCAAAGACTAGCGGGGGAGGGGATACGCAGTATTTT.

This chain links TRBV18 with TRBJ1-3; 9 nucleotides line up with TRBD1. V shed 5 bases and J 0 bases; nucleotides not matched to a gene: 2. The germline V gene has CDR1 KGHSH and CDR2 LQKENI. CDR3 length equals 15 residues. In DNA, the CDR3 is TGTGCCAGCTCATTGACAGGGGGCTCTGGAAACACCATATATTTT. Its translation is CASSLTGGSGNTIYF.

V and J are TRBV18 and TRBJ1-4; no clear D gene. Germline V lookup: CDR1 KGHSH, CDR2 LQKENI. The CDR3 loop spans 15 amino acids. Trimming removed 3 bases at V and 8 bases at J, with 16 bases between. The CDR3 DNA reads as TGTGCCAGCTCACCCTCCGTTGAGGGCCGGGAAAAACTGTTTTTT. It specifies CASSPSVEGREKLFF.

The chain combines TRBV5-5 with TRBJ1-1; D may be TRBD1 (6 bases). Trimming took 4 bases from V and 4 from J, leaving 11 bases between them. CDR3 length: 13 amino acids. Germline V gives CDR1 SGHKS, CDR2 YYEKEE (reference sequence). CDR3 in DNA: TGTGCCAGCAGCACTCAGGGGAGCACTGAAGCTTTCTTT. Translating it yields CASSTQGSTEAFF. Using reference TRBV5-5 and TRBJ1-1 for the parts outside the CDR3, the full variable domain is DAGVTQSPTHLIKTRGQQVTLRCSPISGHKSVSWYQQVLGQGPQFIFQYYEKEERGRGNFPDRFSARQFPNYSSELNVNALLLGDSALYLCASSTQGSTEAFFGQGTRLTVV.

The rearrangement links TRBV25-1 to TRBJ2-1, with D possibly being TRBD2 (5 bases). V lost 10 bases to trimming and J lost 4 bases, with 14 bases between them. The CDR3 has 13 amino acids. Germline assignment: CDR1 MGHDK and CDR2 SYGVNS. The CDR3 loop is CATGRGGYNEQFF. The CDR3 DNA sequence: TGTGCCACGGGGAGAGGCGGATACAATGAGCAGTTCTTC.

This chain joins TRBV9 and TRBJ2-5; tentative D call: TRBD2 (6 bases). This CDR3 is 14 amino acids long. In germline, CDR1 is SGDLS, CDR2 YYNGEE. V dropped 6 bases and J dropped 5 bases, with 17 bases sitting between them. CDR3 amino acids: CASNGGHGSETQYF. For the CDR3, the DNA is TGTGCCAGCAACGGGGGTCACGGTTCGGAGACCCAGTACTTC.

The V call is TRBV6-5, the J call TRBJ1-4, with D tentatively TRBD1 (6 bases). V was clipped by 6 bases and J by 7 bases, with 15 bases between them. Germline V gene data show CDR1 as MNHEY and CDR2 as SVGAGI. The CDR3 loop spans 14 amino acids. The CDR3 loop is CASSLGRGVEKLFF. DNA for the CDR3: TGTGCCAGCAGCCTCGGGAGGGGGGTTGAAAAACTGTTTTTT.

The sample holds one count of this clone. The chain links TRBV6-5 to TRBJ2-3; 9 bases map to TRBD2. CDR1 is MNHEY, CDR2 SVGAGI, per germline. The CDR3 is made up of 14 amino acids. V was clipped by 7 bases and J by 3 bases; unmatched bases: 5. CDR3 region: CASTLAGETDTQYF. The CDR3 region has the DNA TGTGCCAGCACTTTAGCGGGGGAAACAGATACGCAGTATTTT.

This clone was seen a single time. The chain couples TRBV5-1 to TRBJ2-7, with TRBD1 identical over 7 bases. V shed 5 bases, J shed 4 bases, and the junction held 9 bases outside the gene matches. The CDR3 contains 14 residues. The V gene's germline CDR1 is SGHRS and CDR2 YFSETQ. As DNA, the CDR3 is TGCGCCAGCAGACCCGGGACAGATCCTTACGAGCAGTACTTC. Amino acids: CASRPGTDPYEQYF. Complete variable domain (other parts from reference TRBV5-1 and TRBJ2-7): KAGVTQTPRYLIKTRGQQVTLSCSPISGHRSVSWYQQTPGQGLQFLFEYFSETQRNKGNFPGRFSGRQFSNSRSEMNVSTLELGDSALYLCASRPGTDPYEQYFGPGTRLTVT.

This clone was counted a single time. This sequence joins TRBV2 and TRBJ1-5; a possible D gene is TRBD1 (5 bases). CDR1 is SNHLY and CDR2 is FYNNEI in the germline V gene. CDR3 length equals 14 residues. Trimming removed 8 bases from V and 0 bases from J, with 11 bases in between. CDR3 DNA: TGTGCCAGCGATAATCAGGGTAGCAATCAGCCCCAGCATTTT. It codes for CASDNQGSNQPQHF.

This sequence joins TRBV9 and TRBJ2-1; maybe TRBD2 (7 bases). V was shortened by 4 bases and J by 7 bases, with 21 bases between the two germline ends. The CDR3 totals 16 residues. Germline CDR1 is SGDLS and CDR2 is YYNGEE. The CDR3 sequence is CASSTPQAGAHNEQFF. CDR3 in DNA: TGTGCCAGCAGCACACCTCAGGCGGGGGCACATAATGAGCAGTTCTTC.

This clone was seen more than once but under ten times. The V and J genes are TRBV19 and TRBJ1-6, with 10 bases identical to TRBD1. V lost 9 bases and J lost 8; bases outside the gene matches: 7. This CDR3 region has 14 residues. From germline, CDR1 is LNHDA and CDR2 SQIVND (reference sequence). Here the CDR3 reads CASELGTGDSPLHF. CDR3 coding DNA: TGTGCCAGCGAACTGGGGACAGGGGATTCACCCCTCCACTTT.

This chain uses TRBV5-1 with TRBJ2-7, with D uncertain. Germline assignment: CDR1 SGHRS and CDR2 YFSETQ. Trimming removed 5 bases at V and 3 bases at J, with 12 bases between. CDR3 length equals 13 residues. The CDR3 coding sequence is TGCGCCAGCAGATTAAATCCCGGCTACGAGCAGTACTTC. Its protein product is CASRLNPGYEQYF.

The V gene is TRBV10-3, the J gene TRBJ2-2, with 12 bases matching TRBD2. Unmatched junction bases numbered 4, after V lost 4 bases and J lost 7 bases. The CDR3 runs 15 residues. Per germline, CDR1 ENHRY and CDR2 SYGVKD. DNA for the CDR3: TGTGCCATCAGTGCTAGCGGGGGGGCGAACGGGGAGCTGTTTTTT. It encodes CAISASGGANGELFF.

Comment on this clone: Its ends do not fully match the called genes, so a read error is possible. The V and J genes are TRBV7-7 and TRBJ1-6; D is uncertain. The germline gives CDR1 SSHAT, CDR2 FNYEAQ (reference sequence). The CDR3 runs to 14 residues. CDR3 loop: CASSLAQEGSPLHF. CDR3 bases: TGTGCTAGCAGCTTAGCCCAGGAGGGTTCACCCCTCCACTTT.

The chain has TRBV18 and TRBJ1-1; D gene ambiguous. The CDR3 has 16 residues. CDR1 KGHSH and CDR2 LQKENI come from the germline V gene. V shed 3 bases and J shed 0 bases, with 14 bases lying between them. This CDR3 reads CASSPNLQRLNTEAFF. The CDR3 DNA reads TGTGCCAGCTCACCGAATTTACAGAGACTGAACACTGAAGCTTTCTTT.